This entry features one TCR beta chain sequence. What it binds is unknown. Trimming removed 6 bases from V and 2 bases from J, with 10 bases in between. This CDR3 comprises 14 residues. The sample originates from a study of identical twins. Overall study results and limits: Out-of-frame alpha sequences that twins shared showed excess low generation probability.

TCRdb passed the 5' RACE reads through MiXCR, listing each CDR3 protein once. The sample yields around 650,000 distinct CDR3 sequences, 7% to 7.5% seen once. The same data also went into a second study, on yellow fever vaccine responses in identical twins.

The TCR comes from a woman under 30 in good health. Sequenced input: PBMCs. This chain uses TRBV12-3 or TRBV12-4 with TRBJ2-2; D unresolved. The CDR3 DNA is TGTGCCAGCAGCCCTAATAAAAACACCGGGGAGCTGTTTTTT. Translated, it gives CASSPNKNTGELFF.